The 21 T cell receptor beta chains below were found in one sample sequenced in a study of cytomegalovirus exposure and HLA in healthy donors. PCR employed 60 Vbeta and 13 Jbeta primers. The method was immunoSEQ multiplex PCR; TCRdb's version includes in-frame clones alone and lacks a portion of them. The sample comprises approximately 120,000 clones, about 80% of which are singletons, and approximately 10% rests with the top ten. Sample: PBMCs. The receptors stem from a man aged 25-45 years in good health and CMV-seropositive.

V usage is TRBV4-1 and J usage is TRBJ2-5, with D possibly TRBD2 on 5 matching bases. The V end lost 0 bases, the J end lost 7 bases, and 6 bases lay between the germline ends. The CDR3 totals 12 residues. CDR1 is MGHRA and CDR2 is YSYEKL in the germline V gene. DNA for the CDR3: TGCGCCAGCAGCCAAGATCGGGGGACCCAGTACTTC. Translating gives CASSQDRGTQYF.

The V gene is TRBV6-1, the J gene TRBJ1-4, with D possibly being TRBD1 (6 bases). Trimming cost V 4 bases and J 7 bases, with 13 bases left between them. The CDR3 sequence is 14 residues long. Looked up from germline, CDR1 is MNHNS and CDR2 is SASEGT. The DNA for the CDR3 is TGTGCCAGCAGTGTGTATTCCAGGGGTGAAAAACTGTTTTTT. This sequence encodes CASSVYSRGEKLFF.

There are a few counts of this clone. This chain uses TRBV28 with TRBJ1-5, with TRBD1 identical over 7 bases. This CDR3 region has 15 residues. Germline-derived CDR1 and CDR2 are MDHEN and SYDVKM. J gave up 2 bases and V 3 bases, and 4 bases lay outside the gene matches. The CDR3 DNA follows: TGTGCCAGCAGTTTTACAGGGGATGGCAATCAGCCCCAGCATTTT. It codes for CASSFTGDGNQPQHF.

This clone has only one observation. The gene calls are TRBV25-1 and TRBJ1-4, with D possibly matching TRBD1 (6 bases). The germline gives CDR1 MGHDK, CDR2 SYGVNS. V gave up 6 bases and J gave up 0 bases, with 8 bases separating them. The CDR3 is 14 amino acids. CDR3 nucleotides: TGTGCCAGCAGCCGGACAGCAACTAATGAAAAACTGTTTTTT. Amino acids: CASSRTATNEKLFF.

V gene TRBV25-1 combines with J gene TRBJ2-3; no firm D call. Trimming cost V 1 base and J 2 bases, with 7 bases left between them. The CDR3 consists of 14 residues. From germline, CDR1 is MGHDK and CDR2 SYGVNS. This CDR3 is CASSELGVTDTQYF. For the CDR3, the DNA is TGTGCCAGCAGTGAATTGGGCGTCACAGATACGCAGTATTTT.

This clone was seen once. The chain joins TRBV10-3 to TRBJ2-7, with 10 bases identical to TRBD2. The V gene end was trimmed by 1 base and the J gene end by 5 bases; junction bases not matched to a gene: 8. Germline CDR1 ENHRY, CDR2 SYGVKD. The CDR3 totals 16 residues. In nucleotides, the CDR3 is TGTGCCATCAGTGAGTTGAGCGGGGGGGCGGGGAACGAGCAGTACTTC. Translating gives CAISELSGGAGNEQYF.

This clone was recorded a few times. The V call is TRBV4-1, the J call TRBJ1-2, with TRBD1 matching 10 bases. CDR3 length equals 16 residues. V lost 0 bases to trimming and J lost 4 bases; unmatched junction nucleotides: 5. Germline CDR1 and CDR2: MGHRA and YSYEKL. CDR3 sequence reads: CASSQDPGQGVYGYTF. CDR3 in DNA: TGCGCCAGCAGCCAAGATCCCGGACAGGGGGTCTATGGCTACACCTTC.

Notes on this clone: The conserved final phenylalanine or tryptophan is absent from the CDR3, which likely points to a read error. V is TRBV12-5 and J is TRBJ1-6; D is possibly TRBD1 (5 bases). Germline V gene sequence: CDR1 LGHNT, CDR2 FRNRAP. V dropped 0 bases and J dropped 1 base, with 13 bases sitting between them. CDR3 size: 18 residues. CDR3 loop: CASGLVLNGGSYNSPLHL. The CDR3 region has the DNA TGTGCTAGTGGTTTGGTATTGAACGGGGGGTCCTATAATTCACCCCTCCACCTT.

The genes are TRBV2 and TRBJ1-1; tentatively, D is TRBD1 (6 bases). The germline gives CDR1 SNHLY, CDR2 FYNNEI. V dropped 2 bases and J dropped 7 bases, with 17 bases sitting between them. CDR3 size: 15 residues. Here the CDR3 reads CASSESGRGSDEAFF. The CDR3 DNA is TGTGCCAGCAGTGAATCGGGTAGGGGGTCTGATGAAGCTTTCTTT.

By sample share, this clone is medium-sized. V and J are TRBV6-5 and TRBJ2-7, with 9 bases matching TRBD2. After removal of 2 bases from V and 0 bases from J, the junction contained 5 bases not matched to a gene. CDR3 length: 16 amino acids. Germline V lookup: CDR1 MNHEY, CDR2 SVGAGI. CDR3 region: CASSYGASGASYEQYF. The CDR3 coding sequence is TGTGCCAGCAGTTACGGGGCTAGCGGGGCCTCCTACGAGCAGTACTTC.

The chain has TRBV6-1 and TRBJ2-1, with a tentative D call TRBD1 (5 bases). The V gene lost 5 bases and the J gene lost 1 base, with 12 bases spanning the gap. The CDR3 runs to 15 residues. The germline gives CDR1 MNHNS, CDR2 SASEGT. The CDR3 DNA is TGTGCCAGCAGTTGGACAACCCTTTCCTACAATGAGCAGTTCTTC. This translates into CASSWTTLSYNEQFF.

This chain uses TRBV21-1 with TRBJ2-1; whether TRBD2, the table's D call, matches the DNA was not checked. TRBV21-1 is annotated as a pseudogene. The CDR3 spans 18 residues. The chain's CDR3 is CASSRGVRTRLSYNEQFF. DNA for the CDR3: TGTGCCAGCAGCAGAGGAGTAAGGACTAGGTTGAGTTACAATGAGCAGTTCTTC.

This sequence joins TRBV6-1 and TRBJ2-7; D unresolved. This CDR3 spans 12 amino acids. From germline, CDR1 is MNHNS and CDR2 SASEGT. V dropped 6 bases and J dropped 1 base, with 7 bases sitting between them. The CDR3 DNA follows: TGTGCCAGCAGGAGGTGGTCCTACGAGCAGTACTTC. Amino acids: CASRRWSYEQYF.

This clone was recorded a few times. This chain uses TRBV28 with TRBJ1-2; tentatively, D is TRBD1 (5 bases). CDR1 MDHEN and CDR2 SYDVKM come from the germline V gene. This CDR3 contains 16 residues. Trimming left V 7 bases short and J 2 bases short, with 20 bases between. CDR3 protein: CASTSRAQGGNYGYTF. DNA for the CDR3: TGTGCCAGCACCTCAAGAGCCCAGGGAGGGAACTATGGCTACACCTTC.

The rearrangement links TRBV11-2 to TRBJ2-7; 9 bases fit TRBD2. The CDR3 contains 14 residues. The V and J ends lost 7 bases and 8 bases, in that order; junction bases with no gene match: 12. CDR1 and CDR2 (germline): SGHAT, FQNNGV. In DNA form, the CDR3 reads TGTGCCAGCACCAATAGCGGGGGCCTACGAAAGCAGTACTTC. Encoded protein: CASTNSGGLRKQYF.

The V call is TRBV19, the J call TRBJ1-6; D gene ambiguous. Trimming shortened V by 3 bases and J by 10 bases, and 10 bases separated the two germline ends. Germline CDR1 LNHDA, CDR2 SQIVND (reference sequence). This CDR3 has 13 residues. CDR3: CASSILTGSPLHF. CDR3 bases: TGTGCCAGTAGTATCCTCACGGGGTCACCCCTCCACTTT.

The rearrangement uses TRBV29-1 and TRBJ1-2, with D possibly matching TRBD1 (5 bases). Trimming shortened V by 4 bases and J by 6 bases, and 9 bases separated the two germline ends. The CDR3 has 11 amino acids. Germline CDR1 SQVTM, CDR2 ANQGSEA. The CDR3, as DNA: TGCAGCGTTGGGGCAGGGCATGGCTACACCTTC. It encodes CSVGAGHGYTF.

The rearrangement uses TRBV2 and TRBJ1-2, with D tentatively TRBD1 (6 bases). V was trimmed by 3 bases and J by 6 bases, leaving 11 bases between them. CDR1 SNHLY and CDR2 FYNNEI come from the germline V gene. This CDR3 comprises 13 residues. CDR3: CASSDRGRDGYTF. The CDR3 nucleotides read TGTGCCAGCAGTGACAGGGGTAGGGATGGCTACACCTTC.

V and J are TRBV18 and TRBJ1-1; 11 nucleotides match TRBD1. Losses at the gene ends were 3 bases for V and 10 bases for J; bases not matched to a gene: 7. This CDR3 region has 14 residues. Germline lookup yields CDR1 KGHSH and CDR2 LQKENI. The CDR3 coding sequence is TGTGCCAGCTCACCGGGACAGGGGGGACGGGGAGCTTTCTTT. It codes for CASSPGQGGRGAFF.

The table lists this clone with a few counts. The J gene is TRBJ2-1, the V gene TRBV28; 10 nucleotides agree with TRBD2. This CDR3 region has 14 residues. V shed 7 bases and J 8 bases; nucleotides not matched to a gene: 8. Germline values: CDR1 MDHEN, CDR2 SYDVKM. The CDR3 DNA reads TGTGCCAGCAACAAGCGGGGGGGCAATGATGAGCAGTTCTTC. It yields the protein CASNKRGGNDEQFF. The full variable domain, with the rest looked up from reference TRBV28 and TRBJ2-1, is DVKVTQSSRYLVKRTGEKVFLECVQDMDHENMFWYRQDPGLGLRLIYFSYDVKMKEKGDIPEGYSVSREKKERFSLILESASTNQTSMYLCASNKRGGNDEQFFGPGTRLTVL.

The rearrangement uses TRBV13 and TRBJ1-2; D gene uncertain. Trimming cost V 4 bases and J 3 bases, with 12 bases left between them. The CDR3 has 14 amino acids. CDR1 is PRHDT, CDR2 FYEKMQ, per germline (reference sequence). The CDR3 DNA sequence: TGTGCCAGCAGCTCCCCGGCGGAAGACTATGGCTACACCTTC. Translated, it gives CASSSPAEDYGYTF.